This TCR beta chain appears in the sequencing data of a study of regulatory T cells in long-lasting Graves disease (dated by TCRdb to the early 2020s). Regarding the research as a whole: Persistent Graves' disease meant more than 5 years of antithyroid drug treatment with TSH receptor autoantibodies that stayed positive. Patients with persistent Graves' disease were compared with patients with newly diagnosed Graves' disease using TCR sequencing and RNA sequencing of peripheral blood. The study was registered as a clinical trial and conducted in China. A total of roughly 33 samples underwent TCR sequencing: about 13 from persistent and around 20 from newly diagnosed Graves' disease patients. On average, persistent Graves' disease patients in the clinical cohort had been on antithyroid drugs for about 9.7 years. Results and caveats for the whole study, not just this receptor: TRBV28, TRBJ1-2 and TRBJ2-5 were preferentially used in persistent disease, while TRBV20-1 and TRBJ2-1 were favored in newly diagnosed disease. Because the primary lesion, thyroid tissue, could not be accessed, the study looked at peripheral blood alone. Compared with newly diagnosed patients, persistent Graves' disease patients had lower TCR Shannon entropy and fewer highly expanded clones, which suggests clonal expansion. The authors acknowledged the small sample size as a limitation that may reduce accuracy. Sequencing and analysis were restricted to the TCR beta chain. More public clonotypes were shared among persistent patients (roughly 2,900) than among newly diagnosed patients (roughly 1,000).

The time point label here, explained by the study, means: persistent/refractory GD, antithyroid drugs over 5 years with positive TRAb. For both TCR sequencing and RNA sequencing, RNA was extracted from PBMCs using TRIzol. The diagnosis of Graves' disease followed American Thyroid Association guidelines. The patients came from an endocrinology department in Xi'an, China. Each patient gave approximately 8.8 milliliters of peripheral blood, collected in an EDTA anticoagulant tube. Ficoll Paque Plus density gradient separation was used to isolate PBMCs, and no additional T cell sorting was done. An Agilent 2100 Bioanalyzer and agarose gel were used to assess RNA quality, and a NanoDrop 2000 was used to measure RNA concentration. Libraries were made using multiplex PCR. Data came from an Illumina HiSeq 4000. CDR3 regions were amplified by Arm-PCR with iRepertoire HTBI primers to construct TCR beta libraries. Before sequencing, the PCR products underwent gel purification. As for the authors' bioinformatics: Across samples, 60 to 80 TRBV and roughly 13 TRBJ segments were identified and used for gene usage analysis of CDR3 amino acid clonotypes. COPE and FqMerger were used to merge filtered high-quality paired reads into contigs. BLAST was used to align contigs to IMGT TRBV, TRBD and TRBJ reference genes, and CDR3 was defined according to IMGT. Highly expanded clones were defined as clonotypes with a frequency above 0.1%. Repertoire diversity was measured by Shannon entropy, and V-J evenness by the Gini coefficient. A clonotype was considered public if more than one individual shared it. TCRdb passed the public sequencing reads through fastp at Q25 and MiXCR, retaining productive beta sequences. Entries are consolidated by CDR3 protein sequence, retaining the most common genes and DNA. TCRdb assigned the V and J calls; the authors' analysis was not used. This sample comprises 600,000 to 850,000 distinct CDR3 sequences, about 30% of them detected only once. About 42% of the sample lies in the top ten.

As for this clonotype: What this receptor recognizes is not known. It has no much larger one-base neighbor in the sample; base qualities were not kept.

The CDR3 covers 17 residues, taking in both the cysteine and the phenylalanine. Just CDR3 DNA is preserved here, 51 bases in frame from base 1. The germline V gene yields MNHEY for CDR1 and SVGAGI for CDR2. V is pruned by 2 bases and J by 2 bases, leaving 9 bases of the junction without a gene match. The clonotype comes from a female donor with Graves disease. The chain is assembled from TRBV6-5 and TRBJ2-4; 7 central nucleotides agree with TRBD2. Sequenced here: peripheral blood mononuclear cells (PBMCs), sampled when the disease was refractory, from a patient treated with antithyroid drugs. The CDR3 protein sequence reads: CASSYGREIGPKNIQYF. Read as DNA, the sequence is TGTGCCAGCAGTTACGGGAGGGAGATTGGACCCAAAAACATTCAGTACTTC.